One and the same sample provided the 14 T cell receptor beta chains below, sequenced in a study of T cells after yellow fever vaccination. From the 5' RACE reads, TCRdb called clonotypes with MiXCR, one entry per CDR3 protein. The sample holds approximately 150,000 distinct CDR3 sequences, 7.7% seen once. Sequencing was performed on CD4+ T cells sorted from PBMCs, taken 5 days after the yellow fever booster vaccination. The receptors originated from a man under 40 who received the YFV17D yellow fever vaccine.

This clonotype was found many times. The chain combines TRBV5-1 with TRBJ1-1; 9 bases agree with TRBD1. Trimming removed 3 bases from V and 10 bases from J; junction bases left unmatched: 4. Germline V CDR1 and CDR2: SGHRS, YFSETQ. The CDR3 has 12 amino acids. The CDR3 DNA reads TGCGCCAGCAGCTGGGACAGGGACTCAGCTTTCTTT. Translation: CASSWDRDSAFF. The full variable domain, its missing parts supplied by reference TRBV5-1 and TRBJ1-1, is KAGVTQTPRYLIKTRGQQVTLSCSPISGHRSVSWYQQTPGQGLQFLFEYFSETQRNKGNFPGRFSGRQFSNSRSEMNVSTLELGDSALYLCASSWDRDSAFFGQGTRLTVV.

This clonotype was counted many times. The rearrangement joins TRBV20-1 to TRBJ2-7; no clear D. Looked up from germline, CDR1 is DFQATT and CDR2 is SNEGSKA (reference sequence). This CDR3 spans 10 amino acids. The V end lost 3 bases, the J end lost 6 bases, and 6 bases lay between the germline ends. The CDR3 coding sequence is TGCAGTGCTAGCCCCAGCGAGCAGTACTTC. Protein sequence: CSASPSEQYF.

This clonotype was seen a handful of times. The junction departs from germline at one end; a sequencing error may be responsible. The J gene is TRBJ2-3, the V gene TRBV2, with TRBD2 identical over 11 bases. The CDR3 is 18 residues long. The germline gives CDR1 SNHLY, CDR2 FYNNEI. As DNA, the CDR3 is TGTGCCATCAGTTTAGGGACTAGCGGTTCTCTAGGCACAGATACGCAGTATTTT. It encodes CAISLGTSGSLGTDTQYF.

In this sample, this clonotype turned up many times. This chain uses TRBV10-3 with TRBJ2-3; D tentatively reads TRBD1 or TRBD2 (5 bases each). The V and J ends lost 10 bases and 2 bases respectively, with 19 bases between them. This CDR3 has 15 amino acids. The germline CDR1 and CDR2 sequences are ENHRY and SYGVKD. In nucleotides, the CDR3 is TGTGCCACCACGGACTCTGGACACCTCACAGATACGCAGTATTTT. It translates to CATTDSGHLTDTQYF.

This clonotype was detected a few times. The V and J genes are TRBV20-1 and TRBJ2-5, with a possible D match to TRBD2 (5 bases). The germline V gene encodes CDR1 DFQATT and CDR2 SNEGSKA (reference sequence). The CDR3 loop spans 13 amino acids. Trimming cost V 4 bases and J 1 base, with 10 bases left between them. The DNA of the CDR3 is TGCAGTGCTATCGGGGAAACCCAAGAGACCCAGTACTTC. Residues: CSAIGETQETQYF.

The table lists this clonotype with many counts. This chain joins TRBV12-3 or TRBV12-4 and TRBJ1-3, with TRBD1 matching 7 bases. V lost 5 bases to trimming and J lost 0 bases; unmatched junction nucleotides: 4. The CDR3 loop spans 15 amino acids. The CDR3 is CASSRTGASGNTIYF. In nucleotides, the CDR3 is TGTGCCAGCAGTCGTACAGGGGCCTCTGGAAACACCATATATTTT.

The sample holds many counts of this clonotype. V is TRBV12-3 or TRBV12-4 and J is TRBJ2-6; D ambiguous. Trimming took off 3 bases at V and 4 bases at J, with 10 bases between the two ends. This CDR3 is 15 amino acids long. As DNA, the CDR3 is TGTGCCAGCAGTTTTGCAGATGCAGGGGCCAACGTCCTGACTTTC. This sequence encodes CASSFADAGANVLTF.

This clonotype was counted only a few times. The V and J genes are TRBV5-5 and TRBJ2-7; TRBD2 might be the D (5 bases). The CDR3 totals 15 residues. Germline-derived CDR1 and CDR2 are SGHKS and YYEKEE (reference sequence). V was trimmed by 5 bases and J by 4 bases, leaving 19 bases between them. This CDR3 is CASRGNRGSSYEQYF. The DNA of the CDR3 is TGTGCCAGCAGAGGGAATCGAGGGAGTTCATACGAGCAGTACTTC.

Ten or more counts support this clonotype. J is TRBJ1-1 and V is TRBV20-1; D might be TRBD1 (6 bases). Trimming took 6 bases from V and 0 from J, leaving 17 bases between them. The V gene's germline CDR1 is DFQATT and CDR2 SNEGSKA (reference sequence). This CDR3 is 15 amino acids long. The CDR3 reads CSAPLGGRMNTEAFF. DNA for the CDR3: TGCAGTGCCCCCCTCGGGGGCCGGATGAACACTGAAGCTTTCTTT.

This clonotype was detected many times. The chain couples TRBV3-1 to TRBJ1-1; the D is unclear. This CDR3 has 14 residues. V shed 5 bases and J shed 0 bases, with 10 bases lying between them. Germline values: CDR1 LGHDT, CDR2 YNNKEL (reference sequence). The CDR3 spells CASSAGIMNTEAFF. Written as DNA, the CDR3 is TGTGCCAGCAGCGCCGGGATCATGAACACTGAAGCTTTCTTT.

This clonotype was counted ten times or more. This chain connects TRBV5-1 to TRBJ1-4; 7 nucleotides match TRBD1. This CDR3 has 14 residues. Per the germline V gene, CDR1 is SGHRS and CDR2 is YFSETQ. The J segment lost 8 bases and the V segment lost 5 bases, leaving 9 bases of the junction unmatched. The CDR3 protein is CASRTTGDGEKLFF. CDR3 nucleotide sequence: TGCGCCAGCAGAACTACAGGGGACGGCGAAAAACTGTTTTTT. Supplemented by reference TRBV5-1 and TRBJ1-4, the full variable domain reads KAGVTQTPRYLIKTRGQQVTLSCSPISGHRSVSWYQQTPGQGLQFLFEYFSETQRNKGNFPGRFSGRQFSNSRSEMNVSTLELGDSALYLCASRTTGDGEKLFFGSGTQLSVL.

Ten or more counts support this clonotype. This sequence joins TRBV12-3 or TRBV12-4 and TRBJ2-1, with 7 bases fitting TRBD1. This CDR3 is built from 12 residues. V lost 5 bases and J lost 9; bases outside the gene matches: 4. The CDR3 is CASSVQGTEQFF. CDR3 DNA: TGTGCCAGCAGTGTACAGGGGACTGAGCAGTTCTTC.

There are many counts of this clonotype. CDR3 loop: CATSDRTSLSTDTQYF. DNA for the CDR3: TGTGCCACCAGTGATCGGACTAGCCTTAGCACAGATACGCAGTATTTT. V is TRBV24-1 and J is TRBJ2-3; TRBD2 matches 8 bases. This CDR3 has 16 residues. Germline V gene lookup returns CDR1 KGHDR and CDR2 SFDVKD. V lost 3 bases to trimming and J lost 0 bases; unmatched junction nucleotides: 4.

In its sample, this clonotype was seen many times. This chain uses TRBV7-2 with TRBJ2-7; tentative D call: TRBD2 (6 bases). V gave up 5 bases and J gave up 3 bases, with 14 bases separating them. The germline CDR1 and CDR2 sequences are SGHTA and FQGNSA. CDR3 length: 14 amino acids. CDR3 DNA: TGTGCCAGCAGCCGGAGGGGTGGGGACTACGAGCAGTACTTC. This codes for CASSRRGGDYEQYF.